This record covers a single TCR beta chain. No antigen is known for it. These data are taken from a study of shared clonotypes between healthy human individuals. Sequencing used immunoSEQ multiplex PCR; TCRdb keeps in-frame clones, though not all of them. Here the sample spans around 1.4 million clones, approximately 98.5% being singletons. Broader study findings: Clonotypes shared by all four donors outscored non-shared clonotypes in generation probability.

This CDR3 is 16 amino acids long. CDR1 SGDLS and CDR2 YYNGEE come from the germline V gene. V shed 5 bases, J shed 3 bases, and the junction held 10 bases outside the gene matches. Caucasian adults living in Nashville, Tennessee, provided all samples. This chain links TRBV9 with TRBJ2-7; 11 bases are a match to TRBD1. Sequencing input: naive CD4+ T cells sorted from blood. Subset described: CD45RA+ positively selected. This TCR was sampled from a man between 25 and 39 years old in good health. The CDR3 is CASSTHVGTGGYEQYF. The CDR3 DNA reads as TGTGCCAGCAGTACACATGTCGGGACAGGGGGCTACGAGCAGTACTTC.